The T cell receptor (beta chain) described here comes from a study of T cell responses to AZD1222 COVID-19 vaccine. Assay used: immunoSEQ multiplex PCR; TCRdb lists only in-frame clones, some missing. The sample records some 100,000 clones, approximately 90% being singletons. Germline CDR1 reads GTSNPN; CDR2 reads SVGIG (reference sequence). The ends lost 2 bases at V and 4 bases at J; junction bases unmatched: 4. This CDR3 region has 14 residues. This sequence was found in an adult in good health. The rearrangement joins TRBV30 to TRBJ1-4; 7 nucleotides line up with TRBD1. Source: peripheral blood, taken on day 0 of AZD1222 vaccination. CDR3 amino acids: CAWSRQGLNEKLFF. DNA for the CDR3: TGTGCCTGGAGTCGACAGGGACTTAATGAAAAACTGTTTTTT.